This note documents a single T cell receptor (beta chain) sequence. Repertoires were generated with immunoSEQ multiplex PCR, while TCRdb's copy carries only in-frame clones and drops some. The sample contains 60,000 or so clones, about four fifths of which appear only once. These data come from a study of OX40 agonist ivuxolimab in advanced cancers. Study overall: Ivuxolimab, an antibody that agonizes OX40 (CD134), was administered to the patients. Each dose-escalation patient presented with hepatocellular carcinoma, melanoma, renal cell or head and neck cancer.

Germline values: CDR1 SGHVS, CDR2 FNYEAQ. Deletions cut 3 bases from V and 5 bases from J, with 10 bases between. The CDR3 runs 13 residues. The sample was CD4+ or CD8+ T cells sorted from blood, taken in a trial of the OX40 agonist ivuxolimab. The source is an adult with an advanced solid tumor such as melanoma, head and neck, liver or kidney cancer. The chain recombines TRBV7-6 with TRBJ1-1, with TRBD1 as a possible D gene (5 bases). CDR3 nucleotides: TGTGCCAGCAGCTTCGGGGGGAAGACTGAAGCTTTCTTT. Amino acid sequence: CASSFGGKTEAFF.